This T cell receptor beta chain was profiled in a study of T cell repertoires in aging, cancer and after chemotherapy. Trimming removed 4 bases from V and 5 bases from J, with 14 bases in between. The CDR3 spans 14 residues. Germline CDR1 KGHSH, CDR2 LQKENI. Study-wide findings and caveats: No conclusions about immunological memory after chemotherapy can be drawn from the repertoire data. In healthy donors, age-related TCR diversity loss mainly reflected lost richness. Across the chemotherapy interval, each cancer cohort showed higher median generation probability, suggesting thymic rebound.

Amplification of TCR beta used genomic DNA extracted from peripheral blood. A mixed TRB-A/B primer pool amplified rearranged TRB by multiplex touch-down PCR. TCRdb ran MiXCR on the multiplex PCR reads and lists one entry per CDR3 protein. This table holds about 2,400 distinct CDR3 sequences, about a quarter found once. This clonotype has just a few counts. The antigen remains undetermined. The TCR was taken from a human donor in good health. The sequencing sample was made of blood. The rearrangement links TRBV18 to TRBJ2-5; either TRBD1 or TRBD2 may fit D (5 bases each). The CDR3 region is CASSRSQEGETQYF. As DNA, the CDR3 is TGTGCCAGCTCACGGTCCCAAGAGGGGGAGACCCAGTACTTC.